These 25 T cell receptor beta chains share one sample of origin, sequenced in a study of CD8 T cells in ankylosing spondylitis. Each CDR3 protein is one row after TCRdb ran MiXCR on the 5' RACE reads. Found here are approximately 45,000 distinct CDR3 sequences, approximately 11% of them singletons; the top ten hold over 1.1%. The sample comprised blood, either unsorted or a sorted T cell fraction (not recorded which). The receptors here all came from a male donor with ankylosing spondylitis or in good health (not recorded which).

A word on this clonotype: One base away lies a much larger clone, so this may be a sequencing read error. The chain has TRBV12-3 or TRBV12-4 and TRBJ2-5; TRBD1 matches 10 bases. The CDR3 length is 15 residues. The CDR3 coding sequence is TGTACCAGCAGTCCCGAGGGACAGGGGCGGGAGACCCAGTACTTC. Translating gives CTSSPEGQGRETQYF.

This clonotype was observed a handful of times. The genes are TRBV12-3 or TRBV12-4 and TRBJ1-5, with a tentative D call TRBD1 (6 bases). This CDR3 has 14 amino acids. V was pared by 3 bases and J by 1 base, with 7 bases between. CDR3 DNA: TGTGCCAGCAGTTTGGACAGCAGCAATCAGCCCCAGCATTTT. Amino acid sequence: CASSLDSSNQPQHF.

This clonotype occurred a few times. This chain links TRBV6-5 with TRBJ1-1; perhaps TRBD1 as D (6 bases). This CDR3 spans 15 amino acids. With 0 bases removed from V and 2 bases from J, the gap between germline ends came to 10 bases. Germline loops: CDR1 MNHEY, CDR2 SVGAGI. The CDR3 DNA sequence: TGTGCCAGCAGTTACTCCAGACAGGATAACACTGAAGCTTTCTTT. It specifies CASSYSRQDNTEAFF.

This clonotype came up a few times. This rearrangement joins TRBV7-2 to TRBJ1-2; 7 bases align to TRBD1. The V segment lost 3 bases and the J segment 7 bases; nucleotides outside the gene matches: 8. Germline assignment: CDR1 SGHTA and CDR2 FQGNSA. CDR3 length equals 14 residues. This CDR3 reads CASSFPTGEGGYTF. As DNA, the CDR3 is TGTGCCAGCAGCTTCCCAACAGGGGAGGGTGGCTACACCTTC. Full variable domain (rest looked up from reference TRBV7-2 and TRBJ1-2): GAGVSQSPSNKVTEKGKDVELRCDPISGHTALYWYRQSLGQGLEFLIYFQGNSAPDKSGLPSDRFSAERTGGSVSTLTIQRTQQEDSAVYLCASSFPTGEGGYTFGSGTRLTVV.

The sample holds a few counts of this clonotype. This chain connects TRBV5-1 to TRBJ1-6, with 7 bases matching TRBD1. The J segment lost 8 bases and the V segment lost 1 base, leaving 12 bases of the junction unmatched. This CDR3 is built from 17 residues. From germline, CDR1 is SGHRS and CDR2 YFSETQ. CDR3 sequence (DNA): TGCGCCAGCAGCTTGTCCTTCCCGACAGGGCGAGATTCACCCCTCCACTTT. Its protein is CASSLSFPTGRDSPLHF. Together with reference TRBV5-1 and TRBJ1-6, the CDR3 gives the full variable domain: KAGVTQTPRYLIKTRGQQVTLSCSPISGHRSVSWYQQTPGQGLQFLFEYFSETQRNKGNFPGRFSGRQFSNSRSEMNVSTLELGDSALYLCASSLSFPTGRDSPLHFGNGTRLTVT.

The chain employs TRBV15 and TRBJ2-5; no firm D call. CDR3 size: 16 residues. V was clipped by 6 bases and J by 5 bases, with 22 bases between them. CDR1 is LNHNV and CDR2 is YYDKDF in the germline V gene (reference sequence). This CDR3 is CATSPQEWGLTETQYF. Written as DNA, the CDR3 is TGTGCCACCAGTCCTCAGGAATGGGGTCTGACGGAGACCCAGTACTTC.

This clonotype appeared a few times. The V gene is TRBV18, the J gene TRBJ1-5, with D tentatively TRBD1 (5 bases). The V and J ends lost 3 bases and 5 bases respectively, with 8 bases between them. Germline V gene data show CDR1 as KGHSH and CDR2 as LQKENI. The CDR3 contains 13 residues. The DNA of the CDR3 is TGTGCCAGCTCACCGAGGGGTGATCAGCCCCAGCATTTT. Its translation: CASSPRGDQPQHF.

Details on this clonotype: Just one base apart from a much larger clone, this may be a read error. This chain joins TRBV12-3 or TRBV12-4 and TRBJ2-5; unclear D gene. With 6 bases removed from V and 7 bases from J, the gap between germline ends came to 9 bases. This CDR3 region has 11 residues. CDR3 sequence (DNA): TGTGCCAGCAGCGCCCGAACGACCCAGTACTTC. This translates into CASSARTTQYF.

This clonotype has just a few counts. The J gene is TRBJ2-3, the V gene TRBV7-9, with D possibly being TRBD2 (6 bases). In germline, CDR1 is SEHNR, CDR2 FQNEAQ (reference sequence). CDR3 length equals 15 residues. Trimming pared 7 bases from V and 0 bases from J, leaving 14 bases between. The CDR3 sequence: CASTRAEGSTDTQYF. The CDR3 nucleotides read TGTGCCAGCACAAGGGCGGAGGGTAGCACAGATACGCAGTATTTT.

With respect to this clonotype: A much larger clone is a single base away; this may be a read error. The chain combines TRBV5-1 with TRBJ2-3; D tentatively reads TRBD1 or TRBD2 (5 bases each). Germline values: CDR1 SGHRS, CDR2 YFSETQ. The CDR3 runs 15 residues. CDR3 in DNA: TGCGTCAGCAGCTTGGGGGATTTCGGCACAGATACGCAGTATTTT. It specifies CVSSLGDFGTDTQYF.

CDR3 sequence reads: CASSPRSPLLSGNTIYF. The CDR3 coding sequence is TGTGCCAGCAGCCCACGGAGCCCGCTCCTCTCTGGAAACACCATATATTTT. This sequence joins TRBV11-2 and TRBJ1-3, with D unresolved. V was pared by 5 bases and J by 0 bases, with 17 bases between. CDR3 size: 17 residues. CDR1 and CDR2 (germline): SGHAT, FQNNGV.

This clonotype was picked up a small number of times. The CDR3 region has the DNA TGTGCCAGCAGAACCCCCGGGCCGTTAGGCGGAAACACCATATATTTT. It specifies CASRTPGPLGGNTIYF. This sequence joins TRBV6-1 and TRBJ1-3; D gene unclear. The germline V gene has CDR1 MNHNS and CDR2 SASEGT. This CDR3 comprises 16 residues. With 6 bases removed from V and 4 bases from J, the gap between germline ends came to 19 bases.

This clonotype was recorded many times. The genes are TRBV9 and TRBJ1-2; TRBD1 agrees at 7 bases. V dropped 1 base and J dropped 1; count of bases not matched to a gene: 7. Germline V gene data show CDR1 as SGDLS and CDR2 as YYNGEE. CDR3 length equals 16 residues. The CDR3 DNA follows: TGTGCCAGCAGCGTACAGGGGACAGCCCTTAACTATGGCTACACCTTC. The encoded protein is CASSVQGTALNYGYTF.

This clonotype showed up many times. This chain joins TRBV5-1 and TRBJ2-3, with D tentatively TRBD1 (5 bases). V was shortened by 1 base and J by 0 bases, with 6 bases between the two germline ends. The CDR3 spans 14 residues. CDR1 SGHRS and CDR2 YFSETQ come from the germline V gene. Here the CDR3 reads CASSLRQSTDTQYF. CDR3 nucleotides: TGCGCCAGCAGCTTGCGACAGAGCACAGATACGCAGTATTTT.

This clonotype was seen a few times. This chain uses TRBV5-1 with TRBJ1-1; 10 bases are a match to TRBD1. V gave up 4 bases and J gave up 3 bases; unmatched junction bases: 9. The CDR3 is 16 residues long. Germline V lookup: CDR1 SGHRS, CDR2 YFSETQ. The CDR3 loop reads CASSRGRGQGHTEAFF. CDR3 coding DNA: TGCGCCAGCAGCCGGGGTAGGGGACAGGGGCACACTGAAGCTTTCTTT.

This rearrangement joins TRBV29-1 to TRBJ1-1, with D unclear. From germline, CDR1 is SQVTM and CDR2 ANQGSEA. The CDR3 runs to 13 residues. V lost 4 bases and J lost 0, with 9 bases in between. DNA for the CDR3: TGCAGCGTTGGTAGAGGGATGAACACTGAAGCTTTCTTT. Its protein product is CSVGRGMNTEAFF.

In the case of this clonotype: A read error may be the cause here, since a much bigger clone is one base away. Written as DNA, the CDR3 is TGTGCCAGCAGCTTAGGGGGACAGGGGAACACTGAAGCTTTCTTT. It translates to CASSLGGQGNTEAFF. V gene TRBV7-6 combines with J gene TRBJ1-1; the match to TRBD1 covers 9 bases. V was clipped by 1 base and J by 1 base; unmatched bases: 1. Germline V gene sequence: CDR1 SGHVS, CDR2 FNYEAQ. The CDR3 consists of 15 residues.

Many counts were recorded for this clonotype. CDR3 in DNA: TGTGCCAGCAGTTACTCCAGGCAAGAGACCCAGTACTTC. Protein: CASSYSRQETQYF. The gene calls are TRBV6-6 and TRBJ2-5; D is unresolved. Trimming cost V 0 bases and J 2 bases, with 4 bases left between them. The CDR3 totals 13 residues. CDR1 MNHNY and CDR2 SVGAGI come from the germline V gene (reference sequence).

This clonotype was seen at least ten times. The chain joins TRBV11-2 to TRBJ1-1, with 8 bases that match TRBD1. The length of the CDR3 is 14 residues. Germline CDR1 reads SGHAT; CDR2 reads FQNNGV. V lost 5 bases and J lost 4; bases outside the gene matches: 6. CDR3 sequence (DNA): TGTGCCAGCAGCCTACGTACAGGGGGCACTGAAGCTTTCTTT. Protein: CASSLRTGGTEAFF. Looking up the rest from reference TRBV11-2 and TRBJ1-1 gives the full variable domain: EAGVAQSPRYKIIEKRQSVAFWCNPISGHATLYWYQQILGQGPKLLIQFQNNGVVDDSQLPKDRFSAERLKGVDSTLKIQPAKLEDSAVYLCASSLRTGGTEAFFGQGTRLTVV.

This clonotype was counted a few times. The chain joins TRBV6-5 to TRBJ1-5; D not resolved. This CDR3 has 15 residues. The germline V gene encodes CDR1 MNHEY and CDR2 SVGAGI. The germline V and J ends were trimmed by 2 bases and 0 bases, with 8 bases remaining between them. Here the CDR3 DNA reads TGTGCCAGCAGTTACAACACCAATAGCAATCAGCCCCAGCATTTT. Protein product: CASSYNTNSNQPQHF.

This clonotype was observed many times. The CDR3 loop reads CASSDQTSSDTQYF. In DNA, the CDR3 is TGCGCCAGCAGCGACCAGACTAGTTCCGATACGCAGTATTTT. This chain uses TRBV5-1 with TRBJ2-3; D may be TRBD2 (6 bases). Looked up from germline, CDR1 is SGHRS and CDR2 is YFSETQ. With 4 bases removed from V and 6 bases from J, the gap between germline ends came to 15 bases. This CDR3 region has 14 residues.

The V gene is TRBV6-5, the J gene TRBJ2-1; D is unclear. Germline loops: CDR1 MNHEY, CDR2 SVGAGI. This CDR3 is built from 13 residues. V was trimmed by 5 bases and J by 3 bases, leaving 8 bases between them. The CDR3 coding sequence is TGTGCCAGCAGTCCGGACCTCTACAATGAGCAGTTCTTC. Its protein is CASSPDLYNEQFF.

This clonotype has only a few counts. The V call is TRBV12-3 or TRBV12-4, the J call TRBJ2-3, with a weak D call TRBD2 (7 bases). This CDR3 has 13 residues. V lost 10 bases to trimming and J lost 2 bases, with 13 bases between them. The CDR3 DNA reads TGTGCCACAGCCCGGGGGGCCACAGATACGCAGTATTTT. Encoded protein: CATARGATDTQYF.

This clonotype was found many times. The gene calls are TRBV29-1 and TRBJ2-3; perhaps TRBD1 as D (5 bases). The CDR3 is 13 amino acids. CDR1 and CDR2 from the germline V gene are SQVTM and ANQGSEA. V was cut by 6 bases and J by 4 bases, with 14 bases left in between. Written as DNA, the CDR3 is TGCAGCGTCCTACAGGTGATACCAGATACGCAGTATTTT. Amino acids: CSVLQVIPDTQYF.

This clonotype was counted ten times or more. V and J are TRBV10-3 and TRBJ2-7; no definite D call. Germline V gene lookup returns CDR1 ENHRY and CDR2 SYGVKD. CDR3 length equals 13 residues. V was shortened by 3 bases and J by 2 bases, with 8 bases between the two germline ends. CDR3 DNA: TGTGCCATCAGTGAAGCACGGACCTACGAGCAGTACTTC. Translation: CAISEARTYEQYF.